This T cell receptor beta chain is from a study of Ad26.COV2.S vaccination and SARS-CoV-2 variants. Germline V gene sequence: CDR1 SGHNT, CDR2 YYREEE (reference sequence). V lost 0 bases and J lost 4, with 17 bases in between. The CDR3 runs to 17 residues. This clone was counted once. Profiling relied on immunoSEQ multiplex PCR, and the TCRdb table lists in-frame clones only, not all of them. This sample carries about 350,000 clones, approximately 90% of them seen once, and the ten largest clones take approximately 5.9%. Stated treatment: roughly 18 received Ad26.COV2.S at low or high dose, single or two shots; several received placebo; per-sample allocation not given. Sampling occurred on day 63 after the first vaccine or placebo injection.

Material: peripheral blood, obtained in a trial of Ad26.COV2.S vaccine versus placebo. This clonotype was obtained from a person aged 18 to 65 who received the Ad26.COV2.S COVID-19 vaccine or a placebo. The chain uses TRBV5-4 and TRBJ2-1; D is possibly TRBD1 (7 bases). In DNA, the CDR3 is TGTGCCAGCAGCTTGGGAACTAGCAGGGGGACTTACAATGAGCAGTTCTTC. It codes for CASSLGTSRGTYNEQFF.